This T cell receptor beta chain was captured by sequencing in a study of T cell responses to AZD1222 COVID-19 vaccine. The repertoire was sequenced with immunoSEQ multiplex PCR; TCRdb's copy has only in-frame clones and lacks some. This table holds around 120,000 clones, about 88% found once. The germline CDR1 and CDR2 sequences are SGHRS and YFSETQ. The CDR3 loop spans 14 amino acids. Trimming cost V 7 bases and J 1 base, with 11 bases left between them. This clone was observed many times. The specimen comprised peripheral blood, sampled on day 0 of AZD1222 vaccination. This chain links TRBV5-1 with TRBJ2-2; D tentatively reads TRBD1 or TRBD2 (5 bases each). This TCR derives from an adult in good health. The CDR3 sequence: CASRDSGNTGELFF. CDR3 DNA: TGCGCCAGCCGAGACAGCGGGAACACCGGGGAGCTGTTTTTT.